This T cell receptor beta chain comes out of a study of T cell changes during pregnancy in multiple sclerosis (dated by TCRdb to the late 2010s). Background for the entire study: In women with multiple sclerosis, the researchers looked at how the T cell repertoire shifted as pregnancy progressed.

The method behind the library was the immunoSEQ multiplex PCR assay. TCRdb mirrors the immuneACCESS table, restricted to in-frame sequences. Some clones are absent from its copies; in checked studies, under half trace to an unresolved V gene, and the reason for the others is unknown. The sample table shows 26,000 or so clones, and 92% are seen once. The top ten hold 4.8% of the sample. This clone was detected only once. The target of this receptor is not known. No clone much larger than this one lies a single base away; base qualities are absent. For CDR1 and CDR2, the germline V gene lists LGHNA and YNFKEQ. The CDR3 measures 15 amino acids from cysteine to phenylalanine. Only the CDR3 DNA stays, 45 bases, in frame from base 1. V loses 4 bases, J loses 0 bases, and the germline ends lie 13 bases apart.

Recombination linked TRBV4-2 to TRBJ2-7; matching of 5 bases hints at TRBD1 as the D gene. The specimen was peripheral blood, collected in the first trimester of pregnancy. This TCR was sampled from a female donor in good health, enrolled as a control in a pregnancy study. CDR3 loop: CASSPGYERSYEQYF. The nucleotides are TGTGCCAGCAGCCCAGGGTATGAACGCTCCTACGAGCAGTACTTC.